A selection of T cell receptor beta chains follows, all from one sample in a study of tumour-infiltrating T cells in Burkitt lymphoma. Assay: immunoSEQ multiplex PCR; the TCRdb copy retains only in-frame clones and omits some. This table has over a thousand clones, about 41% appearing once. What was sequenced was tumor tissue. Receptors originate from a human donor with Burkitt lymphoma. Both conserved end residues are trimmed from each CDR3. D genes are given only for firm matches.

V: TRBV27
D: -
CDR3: ASSYTGYGVNYGYT

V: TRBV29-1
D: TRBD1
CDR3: SVVGDSESGNTIY

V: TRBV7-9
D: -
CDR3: ASSSGAGDSYEQY

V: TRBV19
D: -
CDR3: ASSRQLTFNYGYT

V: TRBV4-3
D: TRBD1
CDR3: ASSHYPPARGQEETQY

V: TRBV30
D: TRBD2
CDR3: AWNGLGAYEQY

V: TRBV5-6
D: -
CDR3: ASSLGTTLAKNIQY

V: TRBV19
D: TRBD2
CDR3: ASSIGETSGHTGELF

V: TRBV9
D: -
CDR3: ASSVGGAEQY

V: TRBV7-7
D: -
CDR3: ASSLAVGTEAF

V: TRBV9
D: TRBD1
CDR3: ASTSLLWTGSFSGANVLT

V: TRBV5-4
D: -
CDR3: ASIPPEGLGRTEAF

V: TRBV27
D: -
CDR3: ASSLYLGALGYT

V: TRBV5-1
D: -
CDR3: ASSLGSVGDGYT

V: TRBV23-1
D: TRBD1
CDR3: ASSPTGTATSYEQY

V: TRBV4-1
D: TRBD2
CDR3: ASSQAGGEAYNEQF

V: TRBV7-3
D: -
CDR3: ASSLMGEAGNSPLH

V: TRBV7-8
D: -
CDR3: ASSSRISGPVNTEAF

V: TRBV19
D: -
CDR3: ASSMGVPGANVLT

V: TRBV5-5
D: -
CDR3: ASSPDPGEETQY

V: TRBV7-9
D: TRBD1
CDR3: ASSLQGTNEKLF

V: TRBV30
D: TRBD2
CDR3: AWSRGTSGGAGYNEQF

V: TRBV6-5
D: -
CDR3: ASSYSNGATGELF

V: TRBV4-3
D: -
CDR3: ASSQVARYQPQH

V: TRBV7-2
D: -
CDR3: ASSPRFGGADGYT

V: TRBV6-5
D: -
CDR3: ASSSLIRTDTQY

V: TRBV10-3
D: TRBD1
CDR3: AIAKSTGDSYNEQF

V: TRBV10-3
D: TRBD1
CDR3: AIRAVTGGDGYT

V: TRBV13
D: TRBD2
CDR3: ASTRRFSGGPTDTQY

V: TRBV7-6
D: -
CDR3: ASSPAGVDTEAF

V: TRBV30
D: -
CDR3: AWSVLKVNTETF

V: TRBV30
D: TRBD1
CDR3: AWRTNRGLASNEKLF

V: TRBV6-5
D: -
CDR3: ASTPARYSPLH

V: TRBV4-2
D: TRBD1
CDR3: ASSQVQGDKNIQY

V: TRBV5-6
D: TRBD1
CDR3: ASSLGDRGEHTQY

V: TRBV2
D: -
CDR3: ASSQGTGNTIY

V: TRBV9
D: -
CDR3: ASSESPGGVTEAF

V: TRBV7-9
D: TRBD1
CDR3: ASSPGTGHYGYT

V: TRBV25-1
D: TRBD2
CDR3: ASSDLDGGGLTYNEQF

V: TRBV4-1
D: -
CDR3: ASSQGPTDTQY

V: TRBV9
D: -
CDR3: ASGPGLPTDTQY

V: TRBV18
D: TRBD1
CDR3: ASSPPDRGANEQF

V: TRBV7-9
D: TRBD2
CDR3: ASSPGLAGTTGGELF

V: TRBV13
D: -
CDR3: ASSTATDGYT

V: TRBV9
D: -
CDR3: ASSVDPLDSGVNTEAF

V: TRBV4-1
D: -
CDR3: ASSQDRWTEAF

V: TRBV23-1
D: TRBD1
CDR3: ASKTGGRSSGANVLT

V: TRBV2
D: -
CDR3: ASSVLGAYEQY

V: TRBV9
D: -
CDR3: ASSSWGTDTQY

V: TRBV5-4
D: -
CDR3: ASSSQGGGEKLF

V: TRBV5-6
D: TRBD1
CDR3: ASSPDRGTYEQY

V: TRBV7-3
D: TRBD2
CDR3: ASSLGGGRAYEQY

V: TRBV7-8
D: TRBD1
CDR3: ASSQRVTTEWTGVDTDTQY

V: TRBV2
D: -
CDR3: AAASGPTGELF

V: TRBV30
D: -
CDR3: AWGYSAASDWDTEAF